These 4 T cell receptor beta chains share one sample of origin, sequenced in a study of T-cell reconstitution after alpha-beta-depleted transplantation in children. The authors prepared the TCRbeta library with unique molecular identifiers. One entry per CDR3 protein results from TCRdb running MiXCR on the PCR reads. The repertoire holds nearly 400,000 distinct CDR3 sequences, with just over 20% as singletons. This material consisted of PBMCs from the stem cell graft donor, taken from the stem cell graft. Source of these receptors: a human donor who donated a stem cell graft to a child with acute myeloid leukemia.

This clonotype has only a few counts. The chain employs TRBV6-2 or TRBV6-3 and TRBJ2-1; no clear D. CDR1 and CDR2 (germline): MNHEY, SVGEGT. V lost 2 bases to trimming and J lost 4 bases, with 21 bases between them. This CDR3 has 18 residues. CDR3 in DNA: TGTGCCAGCAGTTACCCCTCGGCGTTGGTCCTAGAATACAATGAGCAGTTCTTC. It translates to CASSYPSALVLEYNEQFF.

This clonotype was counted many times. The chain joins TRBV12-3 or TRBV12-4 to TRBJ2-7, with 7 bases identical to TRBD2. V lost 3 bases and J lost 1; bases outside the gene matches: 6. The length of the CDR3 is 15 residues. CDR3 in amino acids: CASSLRGRESYEQYF. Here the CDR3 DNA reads TGTGCCAGCAGTTTGCGCGGGAGAGAGTCCTACGAGCAGTACTTC.

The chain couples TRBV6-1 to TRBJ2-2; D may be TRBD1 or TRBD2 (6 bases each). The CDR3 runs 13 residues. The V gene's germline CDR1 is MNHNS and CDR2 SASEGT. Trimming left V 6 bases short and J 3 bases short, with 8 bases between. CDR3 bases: TGTGCCAGCAGCGGGGGCGACACCGGGGAGCTGTTTTTT. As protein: CASSGGDTGELFF.

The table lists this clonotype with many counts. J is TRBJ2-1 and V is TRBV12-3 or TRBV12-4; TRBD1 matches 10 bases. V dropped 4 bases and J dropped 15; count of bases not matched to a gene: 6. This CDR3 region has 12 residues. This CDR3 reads CASSSPGQGLFF. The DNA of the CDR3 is TGTGCCAGCAGTTCACCGGGACAGGGGCTGTTCTTC.